The clone carrying this T cell receptor beta chain has only one observation. Its antigen is unknown. This entry belongs to a study of T cell repertoires and HLA-DP antigens. Study context: Transduced HeLa cells presented HLA-DP to CD4+ T cells. A couple of male donors and one female donor spanned ages 18-to-29 through 60-to-69.

The PCR primers covered 54 TRBV and 13 TRBJ segments. This table comes from immunoSEQ multiplex PCR, and its TCRdb copy is limited to in-frame clones, with some not included. Here the sample spans about 110,000 clones, 80% to 95% being singletons. Germline V gene lookup returns CDR1 SGHVS and CDR2 FQNEAQ. CDR3 length: 16 residues. Trimming took off 5 bases at V and 1 base at J, with 15 bases between the two ends. This clonotype was obtained from a woman in her late teens or twenties in good health and CMV-seronegative. V is TRBV7-8 and J is TRBJ2-1, with D perhaps TRBD1 (6 bases). Sequenced input: CD4+ T cells from PBMCs. Written as DNA, the CDR3 is TGTGCCAGCAGCATTGGGACAAGGGCATCCTACAATGAGCAGTTCTTC. Translated: CASSIGTRASYNEQFF.